The clone carrying this T cell receptor beta chain was recorded many times. What it recognizes is unknown. Making TCR cDNA involved 5'RACE template switching, which added UMIs and a universal primer site. TCRdb reanalysed the 5' RACE reads using MiXCR and keeps one entry per CDR3 protein. The table records about 29,000 distinct CDR3 sequences, around 5% of them present only once. These data are taken from a study of T cells after yellow fever vaccination. Deletions cut 0 bases from V and 3 bases from J, with 10 bases between. CDR1 SGHRS and CDR2 YFSETQ come from the germline V gene. The CDR3 runs to 14 residues. Findings of the study overall: The presence of abundant clonotypes contaminating from the bulk population was possible in FACS-sorted repertoires. Clonotypes found in both CD4 and CD8 compartments made up a small share.

This specimen was CD8+ T cells sorted from PBMCs, taken 10 days after the yellow fever booster vaccination. The origin of this receptor is a young man who received the YFV17D yellow fever vaccine. The rearrangement links TRBV5-1 to TRBJ2-7; no clear D gene. CDR3 DNA sequence: TGCGCCAGCAGCTTGGGGCAGTCCAACTACGAGCAGTACTTC. It specifies CASSLGQSNYEQYF.